These 5 T cell receptor beta chains were sequenced from one sample in a study of cytomegalovirus exposure and HLA in healthy donors. Assay: immunoSEQ multiplex PCR; the TCRdb copy retains only in-frame clones and omits some. Seen here are roughly 180,000 clones, around nine tenths observed once, and the top ten hold 7.2%. What was sequenced was PBMCs. The source of these receptors is a man aged 30 to 45 in good health and CMV-seropositive.

This clone has a single count. The rearrangement joins TRBV11-2 to TRBJ1-6; D gene ambiguous. The CDR3 has 13 amino acids. Germline V CDR1 and CDR2: SGHAT, FQNNGV. Trimming left V 3 bases short and J 10 bases short, with 10 bases between. The CDR3 is CASSLGLGSPLHF. The CDR3 DNA reads as TGTGCCAGCAGCTTGGGGTTAGGGTCACCCCTCCACTTT. Full variable domain (missing parts from reference TRBV11-2 and TRBJ1-6): EAGVAQSPRYKIIEKRQSVAFWCNPISGHATLYWYQQILGQGPKLLIQFQNNGVVDDSQLPKDRFSAERLKGVDSTLKIQPAKLEDSAVYLCASSLGLGSPLHFGNGTRLTVT.

The CDR3 spells CASSQTSGRDNEQFF. The CDR3 region has the DNA TGTGCCAGCAGCCAGACTAGCGGGAGGGACAATGAGCAGTTCTTC. The gene calls are TRBV13 and TRBJ2-1, with 14 bases that match TRBD2. Germline loops: CDR1 PRHDT, CDR2 FYEKMQ (reference sequence). J was trimmed by 5 bases and V by 5 bases; bases with no gene match: 2. There are 15 residues in the CDR3.

J is TRBJ2-6 and V is TRBV6-5, with D tentatively TRBD1 (5 bases). From germline, CDR1 is MNHEY and CDR2 SVGAGI. The CDR3 has 15 residues. Trimming removed 5 bases at V and 3 bases at J, with 11 bases between. CDR3 protein: CASSPSGFGANVLTF. The CDR3 nucleotides are TGTGCCAGCAGTCCCTCAGGGTTTGGGGCCAACGTCCTGACTTTC.

V and J are TRBV2 and TRBJ2-7; D is unresolved. Trimming removed 6 bases from V and 5 bases from J, with 20 bases in between. This CDR3 is 15 amino acids long. Looked up from germline, CDR1 is SNHLY and CDR2 is FYNNEI. The chain's CDR3 is CASRPYSRAGDEQYF. CDR3 bases: TGTGCCAGCAGACCCTACTCCCGGGCAGGAGACGAGCAGTACTTC.

The chain combines TRBV6-4 with TRBJ1-2, with no clear D. Germline CDR1 is MRHNA and CDR2 is SNTAGT. The CDR3 extends over 13 amino acids. Trimming took 4 bases from V and 0 from J, leaving 6 bases between them. The CDR3 region has the DNA TGTGCCAGCAGTGCAGAAGCTAACTATGGCTACACCTTC. Encoded protein: CASSAEANYGYTF.